A selection of T cell receptor beta chains follows, all from one sample in a study of blood T cell repertoires in COVID-19. The assay was immunoSEQ multiplex PCR, and TCRdb's table has in-frame clones only and misses some. Counted here are 400,000 or so clones, 70% to 90% occurring once; the ten biggest clones make up roughly 0.87%. The sample consisted of peripheral blood. These receptors were obtained from a man aged 18 to 29 with COVID-19, enrolled during active disease. Both conserved end residues are part of each CDR3. Fields, in order: D gene, J gene, V gene, CDR3 length, clone size, CDR3 protein, CDR3 DNA. The D gene is left open where the match is weak. For some rows the clone size is stated as once, few or many, or as a class when expanded; others skip it.

>TRBD1|TRBJ2-2|TRBV24-1|16|once
CATSDRDRTYTGELFF
TGTGCCACCAGTGATCGGGACAGGACCTACACCGGGGAGCTGTTTTTT
>.|TRBJ2-7|TRBV7-2|16|.
CASSSRGPGVRNEQYF
TGTGCCAGCAGCTCACGAGGGCCCGGAGTTCGCAACGAGCAGTACTTC
>TRBD1|TRBJ1-3|TRBV28|17|.
CASRPPDRPSSGNTIYF
TGTGCCAGCAGACCACCGGACAGGCCAAGCTCTGGAAACACCATATATTTT
>.|TRBJ1-1|TRBV7-2|14|.
CASSPNGTPTEAFF
TGTGCCAGCAGCCCGAACGGGACTCCCACTGAAGCTTTCTTT
>TRBD1|TRBJ1-2|TRBV18|15|once
CASSPRGDRGYGYTF
TGTGCCAGCTCACCCCGAGGAGACAGGGGATATGGCTACACCTTC
>.|TRBJ2-1|TRBV6-1|13|few
CASSELKINEQFF
TGTGCCAGCAGTGAACTTAAAATCAATGAGCAGTTCTTC
>.|TRBJ2-5|TRBV12-5|15|.
CASGLSSTSFQTQYF
TGTGCTAGTGGTTTGTCCAGCACTAGCTTCCAGACCCAGTACTTC
>.|TRBJ2-6|TRBV5-1|16|once
CASSLVVQSGANVLTF
TGCGCCAGCAGCTTGGTAGTTCAATCTGGGGCCAACGTCCTGACTTTC
>TRBD1|TRBJ1-5|TRBV27|14|.
CASSSRQGGEPQHF
TGTGCCAGCAGTTCAAGACAGGGGGGGGAGCCCCAGCATTTT
>.|TRBJ1-2|TRBV27|13|.
CASRTNGMGGYTF
TGTGCCAGCAGAACCAACGGGATGGGGGGCTACACCTTC
>TRBD1|TRBJ2-3|TRBV7-2|14|once
CASSLGTGGDTQYF
TGTGCCAGCAGCCTCGGGACAGGGGGAGATACGCAGTATTTT
>.|TRBJ2-1|TRBV7-6|11|.
CASSEGDEQFF
TGTGCCAGCAGCGAAGGGGATGAGCAGTTCTTC
>TRBD1|TRBJ1-5|TRBV19|14|.
CASSKGQGVKPQHF
TGTGCCAGTAGTAAGGGACAGGGAGTAAAACCCCAGCATTTT
>.|TRBJ2-1|TRBV19|15|.
CASSITAYSYNEQFF
TGTGCCAGTAGTATTACAGCCTACTCCTACAATGAGCAGTTCTTC
>TRBD2|TRBJ2-2|TRBV5-5|16|.
CASSFISGGPSGELFF
TGTGCCAGCAGCTTTATAAGCGGGGGTCCTTCCGGGGAGCTGTTTTTT
>TRBD2|TRBJ2-2|TRBV11-3|16|.
CASSQVSGRNTGELFF
TGTGCCAGCAGCCAGGTTAGCGGGAGGAACACCGGGGAGCTGTTTTTT
>TRBD1|TRBJ2-7|TRBV3-1/TRBV3-2|17|once
CASSQVPGGTGSYEQYF
TGTGCCAGCAGCCAAGTCCCGGGTGGGACAGGGTCCTACGAGCAGTACTTC
>TRBD1|TRBJ1-2|TRBV19|15|many
CASSTPGQGDPGYTF
TGTGCCAGTAGTACGCCGGGACAGGGGGATCCTGGCTACACCTTC